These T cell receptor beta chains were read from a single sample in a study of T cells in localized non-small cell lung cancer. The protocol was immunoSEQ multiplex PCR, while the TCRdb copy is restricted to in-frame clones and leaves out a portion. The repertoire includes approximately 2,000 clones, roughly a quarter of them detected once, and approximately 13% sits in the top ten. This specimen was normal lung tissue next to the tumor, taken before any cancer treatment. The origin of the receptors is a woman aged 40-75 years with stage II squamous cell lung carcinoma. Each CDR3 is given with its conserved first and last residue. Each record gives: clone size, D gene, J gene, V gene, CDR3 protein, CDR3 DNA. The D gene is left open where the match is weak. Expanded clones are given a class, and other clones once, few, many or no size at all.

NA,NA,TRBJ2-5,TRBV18,CASSPLPKGETQYF,TGTGCCAGCTCACCTTTACCCAAGGGGGAGACCCAGTACTTC
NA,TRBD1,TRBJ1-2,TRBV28,CASRALGQGGYGYTF,TGTGCCAGCAGGGCCCTAGGGCAGGGGGGGTATGGCTACACCTTC
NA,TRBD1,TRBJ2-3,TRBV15,CATSRERTGGNTQYF,TGTGCCACCAGCAGAGAAAGGACAGGGGGAAATACGCAGTATTTT
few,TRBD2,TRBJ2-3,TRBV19,CASSILAGGADTQYF,TGTGCCAGTAGTATACTAGCGGGAGGGGCAGATACGCAGTATTTT
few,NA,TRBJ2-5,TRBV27,CASSFEGETQYF,TGTGCCAGCAGTTTCGAGGGAGAGACCCAGTACTTC
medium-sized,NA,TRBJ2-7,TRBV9,CASSVGLTYEQYF,TGTGCCAGCAGCGTGGGACTTACCTACGAGCAGTACTTC
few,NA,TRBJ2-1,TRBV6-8,CASSSRTGSEQFF,TGTGCCAGCAGTAGCCGGACGGGCAGTGAGCAGTTCTTC
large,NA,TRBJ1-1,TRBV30,CAWTPSLLPNTEAFF,TGTGCCTGGACCCCTTCCCTACTCCCCAACACTGAAGCTTTCTTT
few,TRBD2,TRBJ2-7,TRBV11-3,CASSLEASGRYEQYF,TGTGCCAGCAGCTTGGAGGCTAGCGGGAGGTACGAGCAGTACTTC
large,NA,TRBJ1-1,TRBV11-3,CASSLGATMNTEAFF,TGTGCCAGCAGCTTAGGGGCTACTATGAACACTGAAGCTTTCTTT
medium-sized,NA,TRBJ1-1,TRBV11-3,CASSFPPTVMNTEAFF,TGTGCCAGCAGCTTTCCCCCGACAGTAATGAACACTGAAGCTTTCTTT
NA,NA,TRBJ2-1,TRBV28,CASSLGGGRNEQFF,TGTGCCAGCAGTTTAGGAGGTGGGAGGAATGAGCAGTTCTTC
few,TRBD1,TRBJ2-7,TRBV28,CASSMDRFYEQYF,TGTGCCAGCAGTATGGACAGGTTTTACGAGCAGTACTTC
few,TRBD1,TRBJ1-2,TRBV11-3,CASSLDRGRGGYTF,TGTGCCAGCAGCTTGGACAGGGGGCGAGGAGGCTACACCTTC
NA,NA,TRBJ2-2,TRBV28,CASNFGANTGELFF,TGTGCCAGCAACTTTGGGGCGAACACCGGGGAGCTGTTTTTT
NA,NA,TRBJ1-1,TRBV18,CASSHPGGVSLEAFF,TGTGCCAGCTCACACCCCGGGGGGGTCTCTCTAGAAGCTTTCTTT
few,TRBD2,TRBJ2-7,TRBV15,CATSQGLAGSYEQYF,TGTGCCACCAGCCAGGGACTAGCGGGCTCATACGAGCAGTACTTC
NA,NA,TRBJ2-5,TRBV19,CASSIDAGRETQYF,TGTGCCAGTAGTATAGATGCAGGGAGAGAGACCCAGTACTTC
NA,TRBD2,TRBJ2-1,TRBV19,CATRSLAGSNEQFF,TGTGCCACCAGATCACTAGCGGGATCCAATGAGCAGTTCTTC
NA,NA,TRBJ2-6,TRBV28,CASSQNRTQSRANVLTF,TGTGCCAGCAGTCAAAACCGGACACAAAGTCGGGCCAACGTCCTGACTTTC
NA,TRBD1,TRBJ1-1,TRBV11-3,CASSSLQGARTEAFF,TGTGCCAGCAGCTCGCTACAGGGGGCGCGGACTGAAGCTTTCTTT
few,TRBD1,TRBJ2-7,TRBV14,CASSQGRGRRSYEQYF,TGTGCCAGCAGCCAAGGCAGGGGGCGACGGTCCTACGAGCAGTACTTC
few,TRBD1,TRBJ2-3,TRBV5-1,CASSSRTGGDTQYF,TGCGCCAGCAGCTCGCGGACAGGGGGCGATACGCAGTATTTT
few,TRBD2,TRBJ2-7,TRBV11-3,CASSDTTSGYEQYF,TGTGCCAGCAGCGATACGACTAGCGGCTACGAGCAGTACTTC
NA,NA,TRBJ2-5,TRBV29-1,CSVDLGERETQYF,TGCAGCGTTGATTTGGGGGAGCGAGAGACCCAGTACTTC
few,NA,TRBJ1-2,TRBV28,CASSAREYNYGYTF,TGTGCCAGCAGTGCCAGGGAATATAACTATGGCTACACCTTC
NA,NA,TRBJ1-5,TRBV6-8,CASRQDRGSQPQHF,TGTGCCAGCAGACAGGACCGGGGTTCCCAGCCCCAGCATTTT
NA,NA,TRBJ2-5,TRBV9,CASSAGPGGPETQYF,TGTGCCAGCAGCGCCGGACCGGGGGGCCCAGAGACCCAGTACTTC
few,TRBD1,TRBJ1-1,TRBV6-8,CASSYEGAHTEAFF,TGTGCCAGCAGTTACGAGGGGGCTCACACTGAAGCTTTCTTT
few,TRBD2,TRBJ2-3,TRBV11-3,CASASGRATDTQYF,TGTGCCAGCGCTAGCGGGAGGGCGACAGATACGCAGTATTTT
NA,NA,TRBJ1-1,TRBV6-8,CASSDPLSEAFF,TGTGCCAGCAGCGACCCCCTGTCTGAAGCTTTCTTT
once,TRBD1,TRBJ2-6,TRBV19,CASSDDRGRIVSGANVLTF,TGTGCCAGTAGTGACGACAGGGGGCGAATCGTCTCTGGGGCCAACGTCCTGACTTTC
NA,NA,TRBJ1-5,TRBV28,CASSQQGSARQPQHF,TGTGCCAGCAGTCAACAGGGTTCCGCCAGGCAGCCCCAGCATTTT
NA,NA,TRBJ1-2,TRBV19,CASSPGLASYGYTF,TGTGCCAGTAGCCCGGGACTCGCAAGCTATGGCTACACCTTC
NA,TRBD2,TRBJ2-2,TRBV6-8,CASTDRLLAVNTGELFF,TGTGCCAGCACTGACCGATTACTAGCGGTGAACACCGGGGAGCTGTTTTTT
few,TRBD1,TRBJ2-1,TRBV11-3,CASSPDRGSYNEQFF,TGTGCCAGCAGCCCAGACAGGGGGTCCTACAATGAGCAGTTCTTC
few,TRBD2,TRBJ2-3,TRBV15,CATSRGGTSGSDTQYF,TGTGCCACCAGCAGAGGCGGGACTAGCGGATCAGATACGCAGTATTTT
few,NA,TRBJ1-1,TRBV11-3,CASSLGQGLTQAFF,TGTGCCAGCAGCCTGGGGCAGGGCCTCACCCAAGCTTTCTTT
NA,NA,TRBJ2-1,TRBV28,CASSGIAWDSTYNEQFF,TGTGCCAGCAGTGGCATTGCATGGGACTCCACCTACAATGAGCAGTTCTTC
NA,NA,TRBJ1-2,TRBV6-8,CASRGSSLNYGYTF,TGTGCCAGCAGGGGATCCAGTCTTAACTATGGCTACACCTTC
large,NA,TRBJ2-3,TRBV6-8,CASWDLKDTQYF,TGTGCCAGCTGGGACCTCAAGGATACGCAGTATTTT
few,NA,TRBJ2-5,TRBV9,CASSPRDSWETQYF,TGTGCCAGCAGTCCCCGGGACTCGTGGGAGACCCAGTACTTC
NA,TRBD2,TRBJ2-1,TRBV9,CASSRLAGAGNEQFF,TGTGCCAGCAGCAGACTAGCGGGAGCGGGGAATGAGCAGTTCTTC
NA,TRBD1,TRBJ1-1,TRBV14,CASSQQTGWHTEAFF,TGTGCCAGCAGCCAGCAGACAGGGTGGCACACTGAAGCTTTCTTT
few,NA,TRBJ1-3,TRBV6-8,CASSPPGRSGNTIYF,TGTGCCAGCAGCCCACCGGGACGTTCGGGAAACACCATATATTTT
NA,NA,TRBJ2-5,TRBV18,CASSPRGGETQYF,TGTGCCAGCTCACCCCGAGGGGGAGAGACCCAGTACTTC
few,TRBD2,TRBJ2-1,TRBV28,CASSLTAGGYNEQFF,TGTGCCAGCAGTTTAACGGCGGGGGGGTACAATGAGCAGTTCTTC
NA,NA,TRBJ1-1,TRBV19,CATRGRGGTEAFF,TGTGCCACCCGGGGACGGGGGGGTACTGAAGCTTTCTTT
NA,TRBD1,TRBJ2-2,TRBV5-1,CASSLQGATGELFF,TGCGCCAGCAGCTTACAGGGGGCAACCGGGGAGCTGTTTTTT
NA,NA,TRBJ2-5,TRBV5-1,CASSWGPGLSQETQYF,TGCGCCAGCAGCTGGGGGCCGGGACTATCCCAAGAGACCCAGTACTTC
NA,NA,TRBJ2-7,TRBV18,CASSPASREQYF,TGTGCCAGCTCACCCGCTTCACGAGAGCAGTACTTC
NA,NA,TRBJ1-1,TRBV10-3,CAISEGEDTEAFF,TGTGCCATCAGTGAGGGCGAGGACACTGAAGCTTTCTTT
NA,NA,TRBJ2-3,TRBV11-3,CASSLTHYLASKGGDTQYF,TGTGCCAGCAGCTTAACCCACTACCTAGCCTCGAAGGGGGGGGATACGCAGTATTTT
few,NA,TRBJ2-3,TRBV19,CASSIGAASTDTQYF,TGTGCCAGTAGTATAGGGGCGGCTAGCACAGATACGCAGTATTTT